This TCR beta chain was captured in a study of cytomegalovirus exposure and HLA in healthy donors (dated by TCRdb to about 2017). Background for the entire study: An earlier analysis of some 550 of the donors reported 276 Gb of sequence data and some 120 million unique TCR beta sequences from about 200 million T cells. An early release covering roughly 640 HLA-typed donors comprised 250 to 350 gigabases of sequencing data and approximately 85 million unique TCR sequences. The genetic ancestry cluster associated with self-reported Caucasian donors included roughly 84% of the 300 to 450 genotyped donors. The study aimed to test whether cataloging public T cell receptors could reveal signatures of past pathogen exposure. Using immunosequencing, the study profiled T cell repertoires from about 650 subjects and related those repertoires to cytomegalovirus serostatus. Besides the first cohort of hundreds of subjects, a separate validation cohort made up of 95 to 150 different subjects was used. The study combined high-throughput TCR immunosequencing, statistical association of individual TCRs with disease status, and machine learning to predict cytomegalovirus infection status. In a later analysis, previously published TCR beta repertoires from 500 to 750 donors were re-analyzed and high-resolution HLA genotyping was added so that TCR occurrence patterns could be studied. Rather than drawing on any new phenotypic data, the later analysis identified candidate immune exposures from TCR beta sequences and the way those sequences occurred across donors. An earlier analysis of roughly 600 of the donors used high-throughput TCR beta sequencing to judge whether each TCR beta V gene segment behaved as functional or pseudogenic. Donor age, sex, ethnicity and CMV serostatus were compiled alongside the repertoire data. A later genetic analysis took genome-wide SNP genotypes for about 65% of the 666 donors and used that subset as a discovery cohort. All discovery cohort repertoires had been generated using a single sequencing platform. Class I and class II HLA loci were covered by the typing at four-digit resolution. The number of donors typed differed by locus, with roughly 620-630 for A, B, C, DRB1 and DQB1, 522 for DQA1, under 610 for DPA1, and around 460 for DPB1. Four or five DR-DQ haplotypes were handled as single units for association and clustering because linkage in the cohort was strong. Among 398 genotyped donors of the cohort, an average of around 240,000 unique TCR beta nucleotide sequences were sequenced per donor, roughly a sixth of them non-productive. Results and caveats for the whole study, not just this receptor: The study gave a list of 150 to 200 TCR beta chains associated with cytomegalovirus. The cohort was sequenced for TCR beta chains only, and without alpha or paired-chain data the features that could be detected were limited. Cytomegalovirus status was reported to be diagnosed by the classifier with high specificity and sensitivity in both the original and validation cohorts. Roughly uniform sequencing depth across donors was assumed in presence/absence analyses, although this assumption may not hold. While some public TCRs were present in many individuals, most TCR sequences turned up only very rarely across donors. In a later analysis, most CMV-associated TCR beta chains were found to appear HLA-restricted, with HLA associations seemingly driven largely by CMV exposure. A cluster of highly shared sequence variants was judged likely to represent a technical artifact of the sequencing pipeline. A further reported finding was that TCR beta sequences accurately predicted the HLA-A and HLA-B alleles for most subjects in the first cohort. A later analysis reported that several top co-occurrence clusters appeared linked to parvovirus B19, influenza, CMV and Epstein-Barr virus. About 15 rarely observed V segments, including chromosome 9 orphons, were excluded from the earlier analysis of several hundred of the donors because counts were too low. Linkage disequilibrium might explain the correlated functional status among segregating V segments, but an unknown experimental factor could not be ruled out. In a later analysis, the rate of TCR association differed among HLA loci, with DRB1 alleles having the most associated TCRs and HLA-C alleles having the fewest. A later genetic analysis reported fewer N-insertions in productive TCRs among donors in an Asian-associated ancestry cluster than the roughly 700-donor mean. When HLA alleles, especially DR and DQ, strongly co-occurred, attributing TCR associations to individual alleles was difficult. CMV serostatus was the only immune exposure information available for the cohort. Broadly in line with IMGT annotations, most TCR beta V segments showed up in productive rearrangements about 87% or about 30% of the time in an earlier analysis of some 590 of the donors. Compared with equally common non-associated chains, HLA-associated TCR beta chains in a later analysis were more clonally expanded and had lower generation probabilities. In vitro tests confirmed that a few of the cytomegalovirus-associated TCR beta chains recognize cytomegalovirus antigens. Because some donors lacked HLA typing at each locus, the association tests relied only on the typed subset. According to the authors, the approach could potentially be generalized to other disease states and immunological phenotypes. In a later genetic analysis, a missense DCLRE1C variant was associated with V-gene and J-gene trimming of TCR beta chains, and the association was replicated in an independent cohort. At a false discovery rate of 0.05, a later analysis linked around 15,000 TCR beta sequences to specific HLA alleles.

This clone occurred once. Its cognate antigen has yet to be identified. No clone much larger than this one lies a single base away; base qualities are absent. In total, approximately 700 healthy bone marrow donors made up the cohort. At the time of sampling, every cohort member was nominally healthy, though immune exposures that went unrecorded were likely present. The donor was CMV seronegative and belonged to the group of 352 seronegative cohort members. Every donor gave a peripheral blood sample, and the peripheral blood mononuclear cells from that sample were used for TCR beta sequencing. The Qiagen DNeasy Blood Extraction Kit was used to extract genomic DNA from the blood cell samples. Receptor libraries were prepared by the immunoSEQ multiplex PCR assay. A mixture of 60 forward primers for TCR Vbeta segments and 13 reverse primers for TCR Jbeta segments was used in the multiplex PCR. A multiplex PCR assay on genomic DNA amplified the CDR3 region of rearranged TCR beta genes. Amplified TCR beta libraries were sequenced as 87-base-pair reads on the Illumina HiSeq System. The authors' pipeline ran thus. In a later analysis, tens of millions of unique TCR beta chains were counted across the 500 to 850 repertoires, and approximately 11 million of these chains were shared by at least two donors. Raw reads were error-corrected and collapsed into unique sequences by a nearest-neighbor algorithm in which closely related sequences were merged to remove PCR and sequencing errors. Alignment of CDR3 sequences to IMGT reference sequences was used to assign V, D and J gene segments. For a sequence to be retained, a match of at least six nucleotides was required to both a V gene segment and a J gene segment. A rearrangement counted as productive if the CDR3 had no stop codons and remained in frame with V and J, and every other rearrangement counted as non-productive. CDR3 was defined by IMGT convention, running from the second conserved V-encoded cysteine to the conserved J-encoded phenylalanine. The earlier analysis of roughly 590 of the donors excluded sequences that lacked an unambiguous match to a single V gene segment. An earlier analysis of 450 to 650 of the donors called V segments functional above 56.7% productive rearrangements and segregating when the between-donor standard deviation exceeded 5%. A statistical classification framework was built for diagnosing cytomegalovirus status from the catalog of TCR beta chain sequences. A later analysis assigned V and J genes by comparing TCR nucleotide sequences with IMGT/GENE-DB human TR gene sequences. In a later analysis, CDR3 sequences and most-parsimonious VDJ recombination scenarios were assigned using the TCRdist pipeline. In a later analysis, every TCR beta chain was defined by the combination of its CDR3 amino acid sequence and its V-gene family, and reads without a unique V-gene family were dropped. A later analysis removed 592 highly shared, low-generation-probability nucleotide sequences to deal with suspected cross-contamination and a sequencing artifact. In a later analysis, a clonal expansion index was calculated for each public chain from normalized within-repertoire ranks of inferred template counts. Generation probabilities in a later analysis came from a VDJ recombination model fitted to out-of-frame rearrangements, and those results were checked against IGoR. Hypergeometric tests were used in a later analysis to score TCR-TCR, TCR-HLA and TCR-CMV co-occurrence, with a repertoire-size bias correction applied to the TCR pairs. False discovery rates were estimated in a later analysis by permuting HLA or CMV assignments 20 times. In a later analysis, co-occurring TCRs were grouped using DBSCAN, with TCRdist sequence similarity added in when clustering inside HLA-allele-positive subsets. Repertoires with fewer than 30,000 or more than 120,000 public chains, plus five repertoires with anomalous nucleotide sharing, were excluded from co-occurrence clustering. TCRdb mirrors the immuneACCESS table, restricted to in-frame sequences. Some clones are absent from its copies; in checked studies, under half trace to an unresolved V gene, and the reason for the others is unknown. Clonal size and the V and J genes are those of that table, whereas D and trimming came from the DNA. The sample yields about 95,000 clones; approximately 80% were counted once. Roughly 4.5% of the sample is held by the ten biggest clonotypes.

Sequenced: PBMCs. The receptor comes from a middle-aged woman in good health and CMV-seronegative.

Here is the DNA: TGTGCCAGCAGCCCCCAAGGTGGGGGACAGGGGGCTATCGGGGAGCTGTTTTTT. It translates as CASSPQGGGQGAIGELFF. Here the chain combines TRBV9 and TRBJ2-2, and 12 junctional nucleotides match TRBD1. CDR1 and CDR2 are drawn from the germline V gene: SGDLS, YYNGEE. From the cysteine through the phenylalanine, the CDR3 covers 18 amino acids. Only the CDR3 portion is preserved as DNA: 54 bases, with reading frame beginning at the first base. Clipping removes 4 bases from V and 7 bases from J, with 14 as the unmatched junction base count. Reference TRBV9 and TRBJ2-2 proteins supply the regions before and after the CDR3; the full variable domain is: DSGVTQTPKHLITATGQRVTLRCSPRSGDLSVYWYQQSLDQGLQFLIQYYNGEERAKGNILERFSAQQFPDLHSELNLSSLELGDSALYFCASSPQGGGQGAIGELFFGEGSRLTVL.